A single sample gave rise to the 20 T cell receptor beta chains below, sequenced in a study of blood T cell repertoires in COVID-19. TCRdb's table, derived via immunoSEQ multiplex PCR, lists solely in-frame clones and lacks some. The top ten hold about 5% of the sample, which has 100,000 or so clones, around 90% seen once. Sequencing was performed on peripheral blood. These receptors all come from a human donor in a cohort sampled during active COVID-19.

The chain uses TRBV6-5 and TRBJ1-2; D is uncertain. This CDR3 is 10 amino acids long. The germline V and J ends were trimmed by 8 bases and 9 bases, with 10 bases remaining between them. Germline V gene sequence: CDR1 MNHEY, CDR2 SVGAGI. This chain's CDR3 is CASLEGSYTF. For the CDR3, the DNA is TGTGCCAGCCTCGAGGGAAGCTACACCTTC.

The gene calls are TRBV6-5 and TRBJ1-3, with D unresolved. This CDR3 contains 11 residues. The germline V and J ends were trimmed by 6 bases and 4 bases, with 4 bases remaining between them. Germline assignment: CDR1 MNHEY and CDR2 SVGAGI. In DNA, the CDR3 is TGTGCCAGCAGACAGGGAAACACCATATATTTT. Translation gives CASRQGNTIYF.

This chain connects TRBV3-1 (or the pseudogene TRBV3-2) to TRBJ2-3; 13 bases align to TRBD2. Trimming removed 4 bases from V and 6 bases from J; junction bases left unmatched: 4. The CDR3 is 15 residues long. Germline CDR1 and CDR2: LGHDT and YNNKEL (reference sequence). CDR3 nucleotides: TGTGCCAGCAGCCGCGGACTAGCGGGGGTTGATACGCAGTATTTT. Its protein product is CASSRGLAGVDTQYF.

This clone came up a few times. This rearrangement joins TRBV19 to TRBJ1-2; the D is unclear. This CDR3 is 13 amino acids long. Germline CDR1 LNHDA, CDR2 SQIVND (reference sequence). V gave up 5 bases and J gave up 8 bases, with 15 bases separating them. Here the CDR3 DNA reads TGTGCCAGTAGTGCCCCCCTTACCGGGGGCTACACCTTC. Encoded protein: CASSAPLTGGYTF. The variable domain in full, with the rest retrieved from reference TRBV19 and TRBJ1-2, is DGGITQSPKYLFRKEGQNVTLSCEQNLNHDAMYWYRQDPGQGLRLIYYSQIVNDFQKGDIAEGYSVSREKKESFPLTVTSAQKNPTAFYLCASSAPLTGGYTFGSGTRLTVV.

The V gene is TRBV19, the J gene TRBJ2-7, with a weak D call TRBD1 (5 bases). V was clipped by 3 bases and J by 7 bases, with 13 bases between them. The CDR3 runs to 13 residues. Per germline, CDR1 LNHDA and CDR2 SQIVND (reference sequence). DNA for the CDR3: TGTGCCAGTAGTATGACAGCGTCGGATGAGCAGTACTTC. The encoded protein is CASSMTASDEQYF.

The genes are TRBV3-1 (or the pseudogene TRBV3-2) and TRBJ2-1, with TRBD2 matching 11 bases. In germline, CDR1 is LGHDT, CDR2 YNNKEL (reference sequence). Trimming at V came to 7 bases and at J to 0 bases, leaving 5 bases not matched to a gene. The CDR3 totals 16 residues. In DNA, the CDR3 is TGTGCCAGCACCCTAACTAGCGGGAGCTCCTACAATGAGCAGTTCTTC. Encoded protein: CASTLTSGSSYNEQFF.

Of note for this clone: The junction and the germline gene differ at one end; a read error may be behind it. This sequence joins TRBV28 and TRBJ1-1; D perhaps matches TRBD1 (5 bases). The CDR3 has 15 residues. In germline, CDR1 is MDHEN, CDR2 SYDVKM. CDR3 in amino acids: CASSFAYGGNSEAFF. For the CDR3, the DNA is TGTGCCAGCAGTTTCGCTTATGGGGGGAACTCTGAAGCTTTCTTT.

The chain is built from TRBV2 and TRBJ1-2; no definite D call. The CDR3 covers 13 residues. The V end was cut by 3 bases, the J end by 1 base, with 6 bases between. Germline values: CDR1 SNHLY, CDR2 FYNNEI. The DNA of the CDR3 is TGTGCCAGCAGTGATACTGGTAACTATGGCTACACCTTC. This codes for CASSDTGNYGYTF.

The gene calls are TRBV6-2 or TRBV6-3 and TRBJ2-5, with 8 bases that match TRBD2. J was trimmed by 1 base and V by 6 bases; bases with no gene match: 10. Germline V gene sequence: CDR1 MNHEY, CDR2 SVGEGT. The CDR3 is 16 residues long. Written as DNA, the CDR3 is TGTGCCAGCAGCGGGGGGGGAGGGTGGTCCCAAGAGACCCAGTACTTC. Protein sequence: CASSGGGGWSQETQYF.

The V gene is TRBV7-2, the J gene TRBJ1-5; D unclear. V shed 5 bases and J shed 6 bases, with 11 bases lying between them. The CDR3 loop spans 13 amino acids. Germline assignment: CDR1 SGHTA and CDR2 FQGNSA. DNA of the CDR3: TGTGCCAGCAGCCCGGTGGCGGGTCAGCCCCAGCATTTT. It specifies CASSPVAGQPQHF.

The chain's CDR3 is CASSHSGDTQYF. The CDR3 bases are TGTGCCAGCAGCCATTCCGGAGATACGCAGTATTTT. V and J are TRBV3-1 (or the pseudogene TRBV3-2) and TRBJ2-3; no reliable D call. The CDR3 spans 12 residues. In germline, CDR1 is LGHDT, CDR2 YNNKEL (reference sequence). V lost 3 bases, J lost 5 bases, and 6 bases lay in between.

This chain joins TRBV19 and TRBJ1-3; D call uncertain. With 7 bases removed from V and 4 bases from J, the gap between germline ends came to 20 bases. The CDR3 is 16 residues long. CDR1 is LNHDA and CDR2 is SQIVND in the germline V gene (reference sequence). CDR3 DNA sequence: TGTGCCAGTACCCTCCCGGCCGGGTCGTCGGGAAACACCATATATTTT. Translation: CASTLPAGSSGNTIYF. Combining the CDR3 with reference TRBV19 and TRBJ1-3 gives the whole variable domain DGGITQSPKYLFRKEGQNVTLSCEQNLNHDAMYWYRQDPGQGLRLIYYSQIVNDFQKGDIAEGYSVSREKKESFPLTVTSAQKNPTAFYLCASTLPAGSSGNTIYFGEGSWLTVV.

This chain connects TRBV19 to TRBJ1-1, with D possibly matching TRBD1 (6 bases). There are 12 residues in the CDR3. Germline CDR1 reads LNHDA; CDR2 reads SQIVND (reference sequence). DNA of the CDR3: TGTGGAACAGGGTTTGGGAACACTGAAGCTTTCTTT. This encodes CGTGFGNTEAFF.

The V gene is TRBV5-1, the J gene TRBJ1-1; 7 nucleotides line up with TRBD1. The CDR3 runs to 13 residues. Germline CDR1 reads SGHRS; CDR2 reads YFSETQ. V trimming: 7 bases; J trimming: 4 bases; junction bases outside the gene matches: 7. This CDR3 reads CASRESGGTEAFF. CDR3 coding DNA: TGCGCCAGCCGAGAATCAGGGGGCACTGAAGCTTTCTTT.

The chain is built from TRBV5-1 and TRBJ2-3, with 7 nucleotides matching TRBD1. J gave up 1 base and V 3 bases, and 2 bases lay outside the gene matches. Germline V gives CDR1 SGHRS, CDR2 YFSETQ. The CDR3 runs 14 residues. The CDR3 coding sequence is TGCGCCAGCAGCTCGACAGGGCGCACAGATACGCAGTATTTT. The encoded protein is CASSSTGRTDTQYF.

CDR3 nucleotide sequence: TGTGCCAGCAGCCGGACAAATATTAAGCTCTCTGGAAACACCATATATTTT. The encoded protein is CASSRTNIKLSGNTIYF. The rearrangement joins TRBV28 to TRBJ1-3; D is possibly TRBD1 (5 bases). V shed 6 bases and J shed 0 bases, with 18 bases lying between them. CDR3 length: 17 amino acids. Looked up from germline, CDR1 is MDHEN and CDR2 is SYDVKM.

The chain employs TRBV6-6 and TRBJ1-1; weak D call: TRBD1 (5 bases). This CDR3 is 14 amino acids long. Trimming removed 10 bases from V and 5 bases from J, with 20 bases in between. In germline, CDR1 is MNHNY, CDR2 SVGAGI (reference sequence). The CDR3 DNA reads TGTGCCACCGGCAACAGGAGGGACGCGACTGAAGCTTTCTTT. This gives the protein CATGNRRDATEAFF.

The chain links TRBV6-5 to TRBJ1-6; D gene uncertain. CDR3 length: 15 residues. The V gene lost 7 bases and the J gene lost 8 bases, with 18 bases spanning the gap. CDR1 MNHEY and CDR2 SVGAGI come from the germline V gene. This CDR3 is CASTRTVAVDSPLHF. The CDR3 region has the DNA TGTGCCAGCACCCGGACGGTAGCGGTAGATTCACCCCTCCACTTT.

The chain carries TRBV12-3 or TRBV12-4 and TRBJ1-2; 7 positions match TRBD1. With V trimmed by 8 bases and J by 8 bases, 11 bases remained unmatched. The CDR3 length is 13 residues. CDR3: CASLIGQARGYTF. The DNA of the CDR3 is TGTGCCAGCTTAATCGGACAGGCGCGAGGCTACACCTTC.

The chain employs TRBV11-2 and TRBJ2-1; 12 bases are a match to TRBD2. This CDR3 has 15 residues. The germline V gene has CDR1 SGHAT and CDR2 FQNNGV. Trimming took 2 bases from V and 4 from J; bases not matched to a gene: 0. The CDR3 spells CASSLLAGGYNEQFF. The CDR3, as DNA: TGTGCCAGCAGCTTACTAGCGGGGGGGTACAATGAGCAGTTCTTC.